These T cell receptor beta chains were read from a single sample in a study of identifying expanded T cells in peripheral blood. Clones were sequenced by immunoSEQ multiplex PCR, and TCRdb holds only the in-frame ones, with some missing. The data hold more than 65,000 clones, with 70% to 90% observed a single time. Specimen: blood. These receptors all come from a person aged 18 to 75 in good health. CDR3s include the opening cysteine and the closing phenylalanine or tryptophan. D genes are given only for firm matches. A row's size may be missing; if present it is once, few, many or a size class.

>-|TRBJ2-7|-|TRBV13
CASSFSEGGGYEQYF
TGTGCCAGCAGCTTCTCCGAGGGAGGAGGCTACGAGCAGTACTTC
>-|TRBJ2-3|TRBD2|TRBV11-2
CASSPRTGGMDTQYF
TGTGCCAGCAGCCCTCGGACGGGGGGTATGGATACGCAGTATTTT
>-|TRBJ2-2|-|TRBV7-2
CASSLDSSAGMGGELFF
TGTGCCAGCAGCTTAGATTCCTCGGCGGGGATGGGCGGGGAGCTGTTTTTT
>-|TRBJ1-2|-|TRBV19
CASSRTERSNYGYTF
TGTGCCAGTAGTAGGACGGAGAGATCTAACTATGGCTACACCTTC
>-|TRBJ2-7|TRBD1|TRBV5-1
CASSLELTGDYEQYF
TGCGCCAGCAGCTTGGAGCTGACAGGGGACTACGAGCAGTACTTC
>-|TRBJ2-7|TRBD1|TRBV18
CASAGGPGEQYF
TGTGCCAGCGCAGGGGGCCCAGGCGAGCAGTACTTC
>-|TRBJ2-5|TRBD2|TRBV7-2
CASSTGTSGGGETQYF
TGTGCCAGCAGCACCGGGACTAGCGGGGGGGGAGAGACCCAGTACTTC
>-|TRBJ1-3|-|TRBV5-8
CASSHARDSRNTIYF
TGTGCCAGCAGTCATGCCCGAGACAGCCGAAACACCATATATTTT
>few|TRBJ2-7|-|TRBV25-1
CASSPTTIYEQYF
TGTGCCAGCAGTCCGACGACAATCTACGAGCAGTACTTC
>-|TRBJ1-2|-|TRBV6-5
CASSPNSLLGGYTF
TGTGCCAGCAGCCCGAATAGCCTCCTTGGAGGCTACACCTTC
>once|TRBJ2-2|-|TRBV6-5
CASQTADTGELFF
TGTGCCAGCCAGACTGCCGACACCGGGGAGCTGTTTTTT
>-|TRBJ2-7|TRBD1|TRBV4-3
CASSQDVFGQGAYEQYF
TGCGCCAGCAGCCAAGATGTCTTTGGACAGGGGGCCTACGAGCAGTACTTC
>few|TRBJ2-1|TRBD2|TRBV6-6
CASSYSGRELNNEQFF
TGTGCCAGCAGTTACTCGGGGCGGGAGCTCAACAATGAGCAGTTCTTC
>-|TRBJ2-1|-|TRBV10-3
CAISESGRGLNNEQFF
TGTGCCATCAGTGAGTCGGGGCGGGGGCTCAACAATGAGCAGTTCTTC
>-|TRBJ2-7|TRBD2|TRBV9
CASSVGLAGAYEQYF
TGTGCCAGCAGCGTAGGACTAGCGGGAGCCTACGAGCAGTACTTC